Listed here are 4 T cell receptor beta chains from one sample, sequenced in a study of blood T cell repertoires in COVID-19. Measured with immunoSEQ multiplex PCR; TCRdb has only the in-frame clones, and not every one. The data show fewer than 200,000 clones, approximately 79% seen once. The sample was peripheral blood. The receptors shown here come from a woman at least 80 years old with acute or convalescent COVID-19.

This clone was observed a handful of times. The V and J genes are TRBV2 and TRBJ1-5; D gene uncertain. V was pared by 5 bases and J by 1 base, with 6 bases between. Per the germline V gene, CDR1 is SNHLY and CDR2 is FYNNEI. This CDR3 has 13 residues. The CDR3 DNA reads TGTGCCAGCAGTACAGACAGCAATCAGCCCCAGCATTTT. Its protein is CASSTDSNQPQHF.

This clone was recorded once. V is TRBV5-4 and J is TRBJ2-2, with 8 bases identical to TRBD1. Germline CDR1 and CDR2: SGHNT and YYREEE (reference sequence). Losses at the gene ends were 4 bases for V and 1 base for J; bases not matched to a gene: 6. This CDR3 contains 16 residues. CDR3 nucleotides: TGTGCCAGCAGCCTGGACAGGGCGGTGAACACCGGGGAGCTGTTTTTT. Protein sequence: CASSLDRAVNTGELFF.

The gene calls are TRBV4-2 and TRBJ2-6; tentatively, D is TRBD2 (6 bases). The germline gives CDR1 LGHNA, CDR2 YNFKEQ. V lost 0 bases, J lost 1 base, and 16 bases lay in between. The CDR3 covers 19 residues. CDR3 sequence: CASSQDLGGLPSGANVLTF. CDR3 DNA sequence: TGTGCCAGCAGCCAAGATCTGGGGGGTTTGCCTTCTGGGGCCAACGTCCTGACTTTC.

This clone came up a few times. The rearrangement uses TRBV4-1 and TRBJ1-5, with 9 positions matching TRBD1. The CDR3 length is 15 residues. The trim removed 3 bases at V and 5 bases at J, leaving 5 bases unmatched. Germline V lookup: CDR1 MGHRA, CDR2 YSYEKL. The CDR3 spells CASSQGQGPYQPQHF. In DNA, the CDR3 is TGCGCCAGCAGCCAGGGACAGGGACCTTATCAGCCCCAGCATTTT.